The 9 T cell receptor beta chains below were found in one sample sequenced in a study of HIV-infected patients and healthy controls. The repertoire came from unfractionated whole blood and reflected all unsorted peripheral T cells. Alpha and beta constant-region primers primed reverse transcription of approximately 460 ng RNA. Separate chain-specific third strand synthesis with multiplexing indices produced the alpha and beta libraries. TCRdb ran MiXCR on the 5' RACE reads and lists one entry per CDR3 protein. The data hold 18,000 or so distinct CDR3 sequences, with approximately 8.3% observed a single time. Sequencing input: blood. These receptors originate from an adult in good health.

Many counts were recorded for this clonotype. The rearrangement joins TRBV6-5 to TRBJ2-1, with 14 bases lining up with TRBD2. The CDR3 is 12 residues long. Germline CDR1 MNHEY, CDR2 SVGAGI. Trimming removed 6 bases from V and 15 bases from J; junction bases left unmatched: 4. CDR3 in DNA: TGTGCCAGCAGGGGGACTAGCGGGAGTCTGTTCTTC. This encodes CASRGTSGSLFF.

By proportion, this clonotype is medium-sized (0.01 to 0.1%). V and J are TRBV7-2 and TRBJ2-7; no reliable D call. V gave up 1 base and J gave up 2 bases, with 6 bases separating them. The CDR3 covers 13 residues. From germline, CDR1 is SGHTA and CDR2 FQGNSA. The CDR3 reads CASSLDPAYEQYF. CDR3 coding DNA: TGTGCCAGCAGCTTAGACCCAGCCTACGAGCAGTACTTC.

This clonotype has a count of ten or more. Written as DNA, the CDR3 is TGTGCCAGCAGCTTAGCGCCCCAAAATCAGCCCCAGCATTTT. Translation gives CASSLAPQNQPQHF. The chain uses TRBV7-8 and TRBJ1-5; D is unresolved. Trimming cost V 0 bases and J 4 bases, with 7 bases left between them. The CDR3 consists of 14 residues. Per germline, CDR1 SGHVS and CDR2 FQNEAQ. Variable domain in full (rest from reference TRBV7-8 and TRBJ1-5): GAGVSQSPRYKVAKRGQDVALRCDPISGHVSLFWYQQALGQGPEFLTYFQNEAQLDKSGLPSDRFFAERPEGSVSTLKIQRTQQEDSAVYLCASSLAPQNQPQHFGDGTRLSIL.

The table lists this clonotype with many counts. The V and J genes are TRBV6-6 and TRBJ2-3; no firm D call. The V and J ends lost 3 bases and 4 bases respectively, with 11 bases between them. This CDR3 is 14 amino acids long. From germline, CDR1 is MNHNY and CDR2 SVGAGI (reference sequence). CDR3 bases: TGTGCCAGCAGTTATTCGAGGTCCCCAGATACGCAGTATTTT. Protein sequence: CASSYSRSPDTQYF.

Many counts were recorded for this clonotype. CDR3 sequence reads: CASSTWDRVRYEQYF. The CDR3 DNA is TGTGCCAGCAGCACTTGGGACAGGGTACGGTACGAGCAGTACTTC. The V and J genes are TRBV7-2 and TRBJ2-7; 9 positions agree with TRBD1. Trimming at V came to 5 bases and at J to 4 bases, leaving 9 bases not matched to a gene. This CDR3 is 15 amino acids long. Germline assignment: CDR1 SGHTA and CDR2 FQGNSA.

The chain uses TRBV20-1 and TRBJ2-7; TRBD2 matches 9 bases. Germline CDR1 reads DFQATT; CDR2 reads SNEGSKA (reference sequence). This CDR3 has 16 residues. The ends lost 2 bases at V and 6 bases at J; junction bases unmatched: 14. This CDR3 reads CSARSPPAGGSGEQYF. CDR3 sequence (DNA): TGCAGTGCTAGATCCCCCCCAGCGGGAGGATCTGGCGAGCAGTACTTC.

In this sample, this clonotype turned up many times. J is TRBJ2-7 and V is TRBV2; possible D gene TRBD2, 6 bases. This CDR3 has 13 residues. Trimming cost V 6 bases and J 3 bases, with 12 bases left between them. The germline gives CDR1 SNHLY, CDR2 FYNNEI. CDR3 DNA sequence: TGTGCCAGCAGCCGGGACTCTCGCTACGAGCAGTACTTC. It is translated as CASSRDSRYEQYF.

In this sample, this clonotype turned up many times. The chain's CDR3 is CASSPVAGLTYNEQFF. CDR3 nucleotides: TGTGCCAGCAGTCCAGTAGCGGGCCTCACCTACAATGAGCAGTTCTTC. The gene calls are TRBV28 and TRBJ2-1, with 7 bases identical to TRBD2. The CDR3 sequence is 16 residues long. The germline V gene encodes CDR1 MDHEN and CDR2 SYDVKM. Germline trimming cut 5 bases from V and 2 bases from J; bases unmatched to any gene: 9.

In its sample, this clonotype was seen many times. The chain is built from TRBV27 and TRBJ2-7; TRBD2 agrees at 14 bases. Looked up from germline, CDR1 is MNHEY and CDR2 is SMNVEV (reference sequence). This CDR3 has 16 amino acids. Trimming removed 5 bases from V and 3 bases from J; junction bases left unmatched: 6. The DNA of the CDR3 is TGTGCCAGCAGTCCGGGACTAGCGGGAGCAATCTACGAGCAGTACTTC. It codes for CASSPGLAGAIYEQYF.